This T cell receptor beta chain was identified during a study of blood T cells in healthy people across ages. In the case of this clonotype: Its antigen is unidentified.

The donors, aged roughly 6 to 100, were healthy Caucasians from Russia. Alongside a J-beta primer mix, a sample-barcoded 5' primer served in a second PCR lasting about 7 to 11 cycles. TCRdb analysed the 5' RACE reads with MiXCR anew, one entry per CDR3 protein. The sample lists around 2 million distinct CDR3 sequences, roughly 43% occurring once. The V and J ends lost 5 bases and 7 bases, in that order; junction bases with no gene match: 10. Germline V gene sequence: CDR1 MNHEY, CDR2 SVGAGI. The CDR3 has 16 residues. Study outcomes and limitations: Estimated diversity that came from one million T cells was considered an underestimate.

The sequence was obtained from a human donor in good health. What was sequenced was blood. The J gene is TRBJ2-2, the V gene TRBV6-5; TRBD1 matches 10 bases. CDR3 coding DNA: TGTGCCAGCAGTATTACGACAGGGGGCGGTGGCGGGGAGCTGTTTTTT. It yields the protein CASSITTGGGGGELFF.